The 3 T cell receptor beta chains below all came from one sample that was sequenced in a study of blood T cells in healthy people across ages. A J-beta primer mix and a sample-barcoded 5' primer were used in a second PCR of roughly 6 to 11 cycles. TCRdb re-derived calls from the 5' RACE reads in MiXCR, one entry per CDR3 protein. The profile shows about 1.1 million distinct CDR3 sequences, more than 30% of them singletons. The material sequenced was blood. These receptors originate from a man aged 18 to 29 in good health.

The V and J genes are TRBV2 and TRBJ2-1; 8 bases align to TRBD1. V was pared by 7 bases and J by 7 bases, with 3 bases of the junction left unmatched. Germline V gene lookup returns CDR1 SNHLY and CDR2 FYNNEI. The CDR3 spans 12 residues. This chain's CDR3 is CASTRTGNEQFF. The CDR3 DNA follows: TGTGCCAGCACCAGGACAGGGAATGAGCAGTTCTTC.

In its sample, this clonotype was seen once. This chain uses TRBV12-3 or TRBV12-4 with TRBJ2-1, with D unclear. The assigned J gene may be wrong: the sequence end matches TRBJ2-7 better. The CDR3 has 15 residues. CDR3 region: CASSLGWSSYNEQYF. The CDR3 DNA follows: TGTGCCAGCAGTTTAGGGTGGAGCTCCTACAATGAGCAGTACTTC.

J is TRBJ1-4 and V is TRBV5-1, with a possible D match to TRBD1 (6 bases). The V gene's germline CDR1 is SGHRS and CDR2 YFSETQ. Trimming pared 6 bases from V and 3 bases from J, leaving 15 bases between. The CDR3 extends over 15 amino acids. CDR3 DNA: TGCGCCAGCAACGCCTCACAGGGCCCTAATGAAAAACTGTTTTTT. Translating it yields CASNASQGPNEKLFF.